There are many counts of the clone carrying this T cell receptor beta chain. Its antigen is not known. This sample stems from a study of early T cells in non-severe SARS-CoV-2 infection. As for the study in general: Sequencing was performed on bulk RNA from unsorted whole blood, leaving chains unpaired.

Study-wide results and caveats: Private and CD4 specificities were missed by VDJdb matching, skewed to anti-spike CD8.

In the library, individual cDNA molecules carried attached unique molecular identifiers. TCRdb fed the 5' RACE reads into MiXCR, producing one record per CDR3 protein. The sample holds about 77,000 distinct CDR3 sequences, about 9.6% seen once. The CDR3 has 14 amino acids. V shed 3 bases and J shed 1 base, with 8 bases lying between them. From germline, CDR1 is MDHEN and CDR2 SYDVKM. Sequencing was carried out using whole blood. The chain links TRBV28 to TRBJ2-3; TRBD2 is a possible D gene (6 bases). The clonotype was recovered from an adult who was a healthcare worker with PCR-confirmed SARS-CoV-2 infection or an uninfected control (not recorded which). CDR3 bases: TGTGCCAGCAGTTTGCCTAGCGGCACAGATACGCAGTATTTT. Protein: CASSLPSGTDTQYF.